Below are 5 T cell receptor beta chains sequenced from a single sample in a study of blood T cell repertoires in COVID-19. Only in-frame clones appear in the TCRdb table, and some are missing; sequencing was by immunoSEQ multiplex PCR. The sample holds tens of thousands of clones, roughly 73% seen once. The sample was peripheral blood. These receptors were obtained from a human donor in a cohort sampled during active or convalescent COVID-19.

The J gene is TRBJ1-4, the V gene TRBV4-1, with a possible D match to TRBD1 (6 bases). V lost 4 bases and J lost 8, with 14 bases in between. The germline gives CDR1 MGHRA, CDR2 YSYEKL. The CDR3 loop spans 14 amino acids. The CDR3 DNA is TGCGCCAGCAGCCCAGATAGGACAGAAGAAAAACTGTTTTTT. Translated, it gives CASSPDRTEEKLFF.

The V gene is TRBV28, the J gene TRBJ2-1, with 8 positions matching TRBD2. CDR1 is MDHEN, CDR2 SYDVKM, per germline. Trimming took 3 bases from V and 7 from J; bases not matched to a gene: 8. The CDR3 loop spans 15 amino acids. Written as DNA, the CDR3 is TGTGCCAGCAGTTTTGGGGCGGGAGGTTTAAATGAGCAGTTCTTC. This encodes CASSFGAGGLNEQFF.

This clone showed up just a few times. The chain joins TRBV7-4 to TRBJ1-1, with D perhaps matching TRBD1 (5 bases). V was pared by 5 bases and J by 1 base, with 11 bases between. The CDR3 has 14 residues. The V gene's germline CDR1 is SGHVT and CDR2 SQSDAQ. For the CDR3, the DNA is TGTGCCAGCAGCCCGGCCGGGGGGAACACTGAAGCTTTCTTT. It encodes CASSPAGGNTEAFF. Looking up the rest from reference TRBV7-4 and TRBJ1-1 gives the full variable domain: GAGVSQSPRYKVAKRGRDVALRCDSISGHVTLYWYRQTLGQGSEVLTYSQSDAQRDKSGRPSGRFSAERPERSVSTLKIQRTEQGDSAVYLCASSPAGGNTEAFFGQGTRLTVV.

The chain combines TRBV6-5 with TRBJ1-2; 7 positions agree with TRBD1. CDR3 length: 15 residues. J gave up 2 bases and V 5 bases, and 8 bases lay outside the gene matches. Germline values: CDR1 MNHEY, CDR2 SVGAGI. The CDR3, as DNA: TGTGCCAGCAGTACCACCTCGACAGGGAACTATGGCTACACCTTC. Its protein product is CASSTTSTGNYGYTF.

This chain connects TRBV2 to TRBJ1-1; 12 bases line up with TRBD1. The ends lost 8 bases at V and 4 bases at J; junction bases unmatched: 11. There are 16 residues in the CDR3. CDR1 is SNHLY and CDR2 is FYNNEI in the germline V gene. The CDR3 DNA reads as TGTGCCAGCCGTACCGGGACAGGGGGCGCGAGCACTGAAGCTTTCTTT. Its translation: CASRTGTGGASTEAFF.